The 25 T cell receptor beta chains below were found in one sample sequenced in a study of cytomegalovirus exposure and HLA in healthy donors. The PCR was carried out with 60 Vbeta primers and 13 Jbeta primers. Libraries were prepared by immunoSEQ multiplex PCR; TCRdb keeps only in-frame clonotypes and omits some of them. The sample holds some 180,000 clones, around 80% seen once. Source material: PBMCs. These receptors came from a woman under 40 in good health and CMV-seronegative.

Here the CDR3 DNA reads TGTGCCAGCAGCTTGCCGGGACTAGCGGGGGGGCCGGCGCAGTATTTT. It codes for CASSLPGLAGGPAQYF. V is TRBV5-6 and J is TRBJ2-3; TRBD2 aligns across 16 bases. Looked up from germline, CDR1 is SGHDT and CDR2 is YYEEEE. CDR3 size: 16 residues. Trimming removed 1 base from V and 10 bases from J; junction bases left unmatched: 6.

This sequence joins TRBV7-8 and TRBJ2-1, with 7 bases fitting TRBD1. CDR1 and CDR2 (germline): SGHVS, FQNEAQ. This CDR3 comprises 15 residues. The junction had 5 bases not matched to a gene; V was cut back by 5 bases and J by 1 base. The CDR3 protein is CASSHRQGSYNEQFF. As DNA, the CDR3 is TGTGCCAGCAGCCACCGACAGGGTTCCTACAATGAGCAGTTCTTC.

V usage is TRBV29-1 and J usage is TRBJ2-1, with D hard to call. V was trimmed by 1 base and J by 6 bases, leaving 19 bases between them. This CDR3 has 16 residues. The germline gives CDR1 SQVTM, CDR2 ANQGSEA. The CDR3 DNA follows: TGCAGCGTTGAAGCCGCGGTAGCCAAACATCTCAATGAGCAGTTCTTC. Amino acids: CSVEAAVAKHLNEQFF.

This rearrangement joins TRBV5-4 to TRBJ2-3; 7 positions agree with TRBD2. Trimming at V came to 5 bases and at J to 0 bases, leaving 6 bases not matched to a gene. The CDR3 length is 15 residues. Germline values: CDR1 SGHNT, CDR2 YYREEE (reference sequence). CDR3 nucleotide sequence: TGTGCCAGCAGTCAAAGCGGGGCTAGCACAGATACGCAGTATTTT. Its protein product is CASSQSGASTDTQYF.

The chain uses TRBV18 and TRBJ1-2; 9 bases line up with TRBD1. The germline V gene encodes CDR1 KGHSH and CDR2 LQKENI. Germline trimming cut 3 bases from V and 7 bases from J; bases unmatched to any gene: 6. This CDR3 spans 14 amino acids. The CDR3 spells CASSPGDRVRGYTF. The CDR3 DNA is TGTGCCAGCTCACCGGGGGACAGGGTTCGTGGCTACACCTTC.

The J gene is TRBJ1-2, the V gene TRBV30, with D maybe TRBD1 (6 bases). Trimming stripped 5 bases from V and 6 bases from J, with 10 bases between. The CDR3 is made up of 11 amino acids. Germline V gene data show CDR1 as GTSNPN and CDR2 as SVGIG (reference sequence). The CDR3 is CAWGDTDGYTF. In nucleotides, the CDR3 is TGTGCCTGGGGGGACACCGATGGCTACACCTTC.

This rearrangement joins TRBV2 to TRBJ1-2; 7 nucleotides line up with TRBD1. The CDR3 length is 14 residues. Germline V gives CDR1 SNHLY, CDR2 FYNNEI. V shed 6 bases, J shed 2 bases, and the junction held 6 bases outside the gene matches. The CDR3 loop reads CASSLTGKNYGYTF. Here the CDR3 DNA reads TGTGCCAGCAGCTTGACAGGGAAGAACTATGGCTACACCTTC.

This clone was seen a few times. An end of the junction does not agree with germline; a read error may underlie this. The chain uses TRBV7-8 and TRBJ2-7; D is possibly TRBD1 (5 bases). The length of the CDR3 is 12 residues. CDR1 and CDR2 from the germline V gene are SGHVS and FQNEAQ. CDR3 DNA: TGTGCCAGCAGCTTAGCAGGGGTCGGACGGGACTTC. It yields the protein CASSLAGVGRDF.

The V gene is TRBV10-3, the J gene TRBJ2-5; perhaps TRBD1 as D (5 bases). The CDR3 consists of 13 residues. V lost 3 bases and J 7 bases, leaving 12 bases between the germline ends. The V gene's germline CDR1 is ENHRY and CDR2 SYGVKD. The DNA for the CDR3 is TGTGCCATCAGTGACAGGGATTTAGGGACCCAGTACTTC. Its translation is CAISDRDLGTQYF.

This clone was found a few times. V gene TRBV6-4 combines with J gene TRBJ2-2; D is perhaps TRBD2 (7 bases). The V end lost 8 bases, the J end lost 6 bases, and 19 bases lay between the germline ends. CDR3 length: 15 residues. Germline values: CDR1 MRHNA, CDR2 SNTAGT. CDR3 in amino acids: CASSEDRGAPGELFF. The CDR3 region has the DNA TGTGCCAGCTCAGAGGATCGGGGGGCCCCCGGGGAGCTGTTTTTT.

This sequence joins TRBV27 and TRBJ1-2; tentative D call: TRBD1 (5 bases). The CDR3 is 13 residues long. The germline V gene has CDR1 MNHEY and CDR2 SMNVEV (reference sequence). V shed 6 bases and J shed 8 bases, with 16 bases lying between them. This CDR3 is CASSYRPGGGYTF. In DNA, the CDR3 is TGTGCCAGCAGCTACCGGCCGGGGGGGGGCTACACCTTC.

The table lists this clone with a count of one. V is TRBV6-1 and J is TRBJ1-2, with 8 bases fitting TRBD1. CDR3 size: 15 residues. CDR1 is MNHNS, CDR2 SASEGT, per germline. The junction had 6 bases not matched to a gene; V was cut back by 1 base and J by 5 bases. CDR3 loop: CASSEGTWTGYGYTF. CDR3 nucleotide sequence: TGTGCCAGCAGTGAAGGAACATGGACAGGGTATGGCTACACCTTC.

The CDR3: CASSSGDRSYNEQFF. In DNA, the CDR3 is TGCGCCAGCAGCTCTGGGGACAGATCCTACAATGAGCAGTTCTTC. This chain connects TRBV5-1 to TRBJ2-1; 7 nucleotides match TRBD1. V shed 3 bases, J shed 1 base, and the junction held 4 bases outside the gene matches. CDR1 and CDR2 from the germline V gene are SGHRS and YFSETQ. The CDR3 length is 15 residues.

The CDR3, as DNA: TGTGCCAGCAGTGAGGCGACCGGGACAGGGGGCTTCAATGGCTACACCTTC. Amino acids: CASSEATGTGGFNGYTF. This rearrangement joins TRBV25-1 to TRBJ1-2, with 12 bases matching TRBD1. V was clipped by 3 bases and J by 6 bases; unmatched bases: 11. The germline V gene has CDR1 MGHDK and CDR2 SYGVNS. This CDR3 is 17 amino acids long.

The chain couples TRBV19 to TRBJ2-5, with D possibly matching TRBD2 (7 bases). The CDR3 contains 15 residues. Per the germline V gene, CDR1 is LNHDA and CDR2 is SQIVND (reference sequence). V shed 0 bases and J shed 7 bases, with 15 bases lying between them. The CDR3 DNA is TGTGCCAGTAGTATAGATCGGGGGCGCGGGGGGACCCAGTACTTC. It encodes CASSIDRGRGGTQYF. Full variable domain (remainder filled in from reference TRBV19 and TRBJ2-5): DGGITQSPKYLFRKEGQNVTLSCEQNLNHDAMYWYRQDPGQGLRLIYYSQIVNDFQKGDIAEGYSVSREKKESFPLTVTSAQKNPTAFYLCASSIDRGRGGTQYFGPGTRLLVL.

The chain combines TRBV4-3 with TRBJ2-2; 7 bases fit TRBD1. The CDR3 covers 15 residues. V trimming: 4 bases; J trimming: 4 bases; junction bases outside the gene matches: 6. CDR1 is LGHNA and CDR2 is YSLEER in the germline V gene. CDR3 residues: CASSPDRVFTGELFF. The CDR3 nucleotides read TGCGCCAGCAGCCCAGACAGGGTCTTCACCGGGGAGCTGTTTTTT.

V gene TRBV2 combines with J gene TRBJ2-3, with 7 bases matching TRBD2. Germline V gene data show CDR1 as SNHLY and CDR2 as FYNNEI. The CDR3 extends over 16 amino acids. Germline trimming cut 1 base from V and 1 base from J; bases unmatched to any gene: 5. CDR3 residues: CASSEEGGGGTDTQYF. Here the CDR3 DNA reads TGTGCCAGCAGTGAAGAGGGCGGGGGAGGCACAGATACGCAGTATTTT.

V and J are TRBV2 and TRBJ1-5, with D uncertain. The CDR3 extends over 15 amino acids. Germline CDR1 SNHLY, CDR2 FYNNEI. The V gene lost 2 bases and the J gene lost 0 bases, with 8 bases spanning the gap. This chain's CDR3 is CASSEIFGSNQPQHF. The CDR3, as DNA: TGTGCCAGCAGTGAAATTTTCGGTAGCAATCAGCCCCAGCATTTT.

The chain has TRBV2 and TRBJ1-4; perhaps TRBD1 as D (5 bases). CDR1 is SNHLY, CDR2 FYNNEI, per germline. With 6 bases removed from V and 7 bases from J, the gap between germline ends came to 6 bases. This CDR3 contains 11 residues. The CDR3: CASRDIEKLFF. The CDR3 DNA follows: TGTGCCAGCAGGGACATTGAAAAACTGTTTTTT.

The CDR3 reads CASTTAGRQDGELFF. In nucleotides, the CDR3 is TGTGCCAGTACCACTGCAGGGAGGCAGGACGGGGAGCTGTTTTTT. This chain uses TRBV19 with TRBJ2-2, with D perhaps matching TRBD2 (6 bases). The germline V and J ends were trimmed by 7 bases and 7 bases, with 19 bases remaining between them. Germline V lookup: CDR1 LNHDA, CDR2 SQIVND (reference sequence). This CDR3 region has 15 residues.

A single count supports this clone. The rearrangement joins TRBV15 to TRBJ2-5; tentative D call: TRBD1 (6 bases). The CDR3 has 17 amino acids. Trimming stripped 4 bases from V and 2 bases from J, with 20 bases between. CDR1 and CDR2 from the germline V gene are LNHNV and YYDKDF (reference sequence). DNA of the CDR3: TGTGCCACCAGCACGACGAATCTACAGGGAGTACAAGAGACCCAGTACTTC. Its protein product is CATSTTNLQGVQETQYF. Full variable domain (rest looked up from reference TRBV15 and TRBJ2-5): DAMVIQNPRYQVTQFGKPVTLSCSQTLNHNVMYWYQQKSSQAPKLLFHYYDKDFNNEADTPDNFQSRRPNTSFCFLDIRSPGLGDTAMYLCATSTTNLQGVQETQYFGPGTRLLVL.

In this sample, this clone turned up a few times. This chain uses TRBV5-1 with TRBJ1-1, with TRBD1 matching over 12 bases. V was pared by 3 bases and J by 0 bases, with 6 bases of the junction left unmatched. The CDR3 is 17 residues long. Germline V lookup: CDR1 SGHRS, CDR2 YFSETQ. The CDR3 DNA follows: TGCGCCAGCAGCTGGACAGGGACAGGGGGCCTGAACACTGAAGCTTTCTTT. Translating it yields CASSWTGTGGLNTEAFF. Based on the CDR3 plus reference TRBV5-1 and TRBJ1-1, the full variable domain is KAGVTQTPRYLIKTRGQQVTLSCSPISGHRSVSWYQQTPGQGLQFLFEYFSETQRNKGNFPGRFSGRQFSNSRSEMNVSTLELGDSALYLCASSWTGTGGLNTEAFFGQGTRLTVV.

This sequence joins TRBV25-1 and TRBJ1-2; D is undetermined. Per germline, CDR1 MGHDK and CDR2 SYGVNS. The CDR3 is 12 residues long. The ends were cut back, 2 bases at V and 4 bases at J, with 5 bases in the middle. The CDR3 nucleotides are TGTGCCAGCAGTGAAAACAGCTATGGCTACACCTTC. Translation: CASSENSYGYTF.

This clone was counted only a few times. The J gene is TRBJ1-5, the V gene TRBV6-5, with D maybe TRBD1 (5 bases). V was cut by 2 bases and J by 1 base, with 12 bases left in between. Germline V gene sequence: CDR1 MNHEY, CDR2 SVGAGI. CDR3 size: 16 residues. Here the CDR3 DNA reads TGTGCCAGCAGTTACCGGGGGGGAGGAAGCAATCAGCCCCAGCATTTT. Residues: CASSYRGGGSNQPQHF.

J is TRBJ2-7 and V is TRBV9; D possibly corresponds to TRBD1 (6 bases). The V and J ends lost 2 bases and 6 bases respectively, with 9 bases between them. In germline, CDR1 is SGDLS, CDR2 YYNGEE. This CDR3 region has 12 residues. The DNA of the CDR3 is TGTGCCAGCAGCGTGGGGGCAGGCGAGCAGTACTTC. Its translation is CASSVGAGEQYF.